The 3 T cell receptor beta chains reported below all come from one sample, sequenced in a study of identifying expanded T cells in peripheral blood. The method was immunoSEQ multiplex PCR; TCRdb's version includes in-frame clones alone and lacks a portion of them. The repertoire consists of more than 90,000 clones, with around nine tenths occurring once and the leading ten covering roughly 17%. The sequencing sample was made of blood. All receptors derive from a person aged 18 to 70 in good health.

The chain has TRBV7-6 and TRBJ2-7, with D possibly matching TRBD2 (6 bases). The CDR3 runs 15 residues. V was trimmed by 5 bases and J by 3 bases, leaving 17 bases between them. CDR1 is SGHVS and CDR2 is FNYEAQ in the germline V gene. This CDR3 reads CASSRVQGSGYEQYF. CDR3 DNA sequence: TGTGCCAGCAGCCGAGTCCAGGGTAGCGGCTACGAGCAGTACTTC.

This clone was detected many times. The chain joins TRBV7-9 to TRBJ2-7, with D perhaps matching TRBD1 (6 bases). Between the trimmed V and J ends, which lost 0 bases and 0 bases, there was a span of 12 bases. This CDR3 spans 16 amino acids. Germline V lookup: CDR1 SEHNR, CDR2 FQNEAQ (reference sequence). The CDR3 region has the DNA TGTGCCAGCAGCTTAGCACAGGGACACTTCTCCTACGAGCAGTACTTC. Protein: CASSLAQGHFSYEQYF.

The chain couples TRBV13 to TRBJ2-7; TRBD1 matches 10 bases. Germline CDR1 and CDR2: PRHDT and FYEKMQ (reference sequence). After removal of 4 bases from V and 5 bases from J, the junction contained 2 bases not matched to a gene. The length of the CDR3 is 13 residues. CDR3 residues: CASSSGTGDEQYF. CDR3 DNA: TGTGCCAGCAGCTCAGGGACAGGGGACGAGCAGTACTTC.